Each of the 8 T cell receptor beta chains below was sequenced from the same sample in a study of blood T cell repertoires in COVID-19. Only in-frame clones appear in the TCRdb table, and some are missing; sequencing was by immunoSEQ multiplex PCR. The sample includes about 220,000 clones, 80% to 85% of them seen just once. Material: peripheral blood. The receptors were gathered from a man between 25 and 39 years old with active or convalescent COVID-19.

This chain joins TRBV19 and TRBJ1-2; TRBD1 agrees at 9 bases. The ends lost 4 bases at V and 6 bases at J; junction bases unmatched: 9. CDR1 is LNHDA, CDR2 SQIVND, per germline (reference sequence). CDR3 length equals 15 residues. CDR3 bases: TGTGCCAGTAGTAGAAGACAGGGGGTTAGGGATGGCTACACCTTC. Translated, it gives CASSRRQGVRDGYTF.

This clone turned up a few times. J is TRBJ1-5 and V is TRBV27; a weak D match, TRBD1 (6 bases). Trimming left V 8 bases short and J 2 bases short, with 16 bases between. The length of the CDR3 is 15 residues. From germline, CDR1 is MNHEY and CDR2 SMNVEV (reference sequence). The DNA for the CDR3 is TGTGCCAGCCGATTCCAGGGGTTTGGCAATCAGCCCCAGCATTTT. Encoded protein: CASRFQGFGNQPQHF.

This rearrangement joins TRBV9 to TRBJ2-3, with TRBD2 matching 8 bases. CDR1 and CDR2 (germline): SGDLS, YYNGEE. The CDR3 is made up of 15 amino acids. V lost 1 base to trimming and J lost 6 bases; unmatched junction nucleotides: 7. CDR3 in amino acids: CASSVRTGGRDTQYF. For the CDR3, the DNA is TGTGCCAGCAGCGTAAGGACGGGGGGGCGTGATACGCAGTATTTT.

V and J are TRBV24-1 and TRBJ2-3, with 8 positions matching TRBD1. In germline, CDR1 is KGHDR, CDR2 SFDVKD. The CDR3 spans 13 residues. V shed 8 bases and J 3 bases; nucleotides not matched to a gene: 3. The CDR3 region is CATMTGVTDTQYF. The DNA of the CDR3 is TGTGCCACCATGACAGGGGTAACAGATACGCAGTATTTT.

The chain recombines TRBV28 with TRBJ2-7, with D tentatively TRBD1 (7 bases). The CDR3 spans 15 residues. Germline loops: CDR1 MDHEN, CDR2 SYDVKM. The ends were cut back, 5 bases at V and 7 bases at J, with 21 bases in the middle. CDR3 region: CASSPYRGRGREQYF. The CDR3 nucleotides read TGTGCCAGCAGTCCGTACAGGGGCCGGGGGCGAGAGCAGTACTTC. Based on the CDR3 plus reference TRBV28 and TRBJ2-7, the full variable domain is DVKVTQSSRYLVKRTGEKVFLECVQDMDHENMFWYRQDPGLGLRLIYFSYDVKMKEKGDIPEGYSVSREKKERFSLILESASTNQTSMYLCASSPYRGRGREQYFGPGTRLTVT.

The rearrangement uses TRBV5-6 and TRBJ2-7, with 7 bases fitting TRBD1. The CDR3 loop spans 13 amino acids. The germline gives CDR1 SGHDT, CDR2 YYEEEE. J gave up 3 bases and V 2 bases, and 2 bases lay outside the gene matches. The CDR3 sequence is CASSLGTVYEQYF. As DNA, the CDR3 is TGTGCCAGCAGCTTAGGGACAGTCTACGAGCAGTACTTC.

The chain uses TRBV15 and TRBJ2-1; 11 bases align to TRBD2. Germline V CDR1 and CDR2: LNHNV, YYDKDF (reference sequence). The CDR3 length is 16 residues. Trimming took 5 bases from V and 4 from J; bases not matched to a gene: 7. In nucleotides, the CDR3 is TGTGCCACCAGCCGAAGACTAGCGGGACTTTACAATGAGCAGTTCTTC. It specifies CATSRRLAGLYNEQFF. Supplemented by reference TRBV15 and TRBJ2-1, the full variable domain reads DAMVIQNPRYQVTQFGKPVTLSCSQTLNHNVMYWYQQKSSQAPKLLFHYYDKDFNNEADTPDNFQSRRPNTSFCFLDIRSPGLGDTAMYLCATSRRLAGLYNEQFFGPGTRLTVL.

V usage is TRBV19 and J usage is TRBJ2-3; D possibly corresponds to TRBD2 (5 bases). This CDR3 has 14 residues. Trimming cost V 7 bases and J 2 bases, with 13 bases left between them. Per germline, CDR1 LNHDA and CDR2 SQIVND (reference sequence). CDR3: CASKAGGYTDTQYF. The CDR3 bases are TGTGCCAGTAAGGCAGGAGGATACACAGATACGCAGTATTTT.